The source of this T cell receptor (beta chain) is a study of identical twins. Study-level findings and limits: Sharing of beta out-of-frame sequences by twins showed a weaker excess. There was more out-of-frame TCR alpha sharing in monozygotic twins than models estimated. Insertion counts were lower in abundant cord blood beta clonotypes, a trend that memory repertoires did not show.

Per germline, CDR1 SEHNR and CDR2 FQNEAQ (reference sequence). The CDR3 sequence is 13 residues long. V shed 6 bases, J shed 4 bases, and the junction held 3 bases outside the gene matches. This clonotype was recorded many times. Its specificity is unknown. TCRdb re-called the 5' RACE reads through MiXCR, storing one row per CDR3 protein. This sample carries around 670,000 distinct CDR3 sequences, roughly 6.2% of them seen once, and the ten largest clones take about 2%. Sample: naive T cells sorted from blood. The source of this sequence is a man younger than 35 in good health. The chain joins TRBV7-9 to TRBJ2-1, with TRBD2 matching 7 bases. The CDR3 spells CASRFGGYNEQFF. The CDR3 nucleotides read TGTGCCAGCAGGTTCGGGGGGTACAATGAGCAGTTCTTC. The whole variable domain, remainder taken from reference TRBV7-9 and TRBJ2-1, is DTGVSQNPRHKITKRGQNVTFRCDPISEHNRLYWYRQTLGQGPEFLTYFQNEAQLEKSRLLSDRFSAERPKGSFSTLEIQRTEQGDSAMYLCASRFGGYNEQFFGPGTRLTVL.